The 23 T cell receptor beta chains below come from one sample, sequenced in a study of blood T cell repertoires in COVID-19. Measured with immunoSEQ multiplex PCR; TCRdb has only the in-frame clones, and not every one. The table shows over 300,000 clones, with 85% occurring only once. Sequenced sample: peripheral blood. All receptors derive from a human donor in a cohort sampled during active COVID-19.

Remarks on this clone: The sample holds other DNA sequences that translate to the same CDR3. The rearrangement uses TRBV19 and TRBJ1-2, with 9 bases matching TRBD1. The CDR3 extends over 13 amino acids. V lost 5 bases, J lost 6 bases, and 4 bases stayed unmatched. From germline, CDR1 is LNHDA and CDR2 SQIVND (reference sequence). The CDR3: CASSPDRGNGYTF. The CDR3, as DNA: TGTGCCAGTAGTCCGGACAGGGGTAATGGCTACACCTTC.

The chain employs TRBV7-8 and TRBJ1-1; tentatively, D is TRBD1 (6 bases). This CDR3 is built from 17 residues. Deletions cut 4 bases from V and 0 bases from J, with 18 bases between. Germline CDR1 and CDR2: SGHVS and FQNEAQ. CDR3 DNA sequence: TGTGCCAGCAGCTCCCAACAGGGATCATGGATGAACACTGAAGCTTTCTTT. Translation: CASSSQQGSWMNTEAFF.

This chain joins TRBV2 and TRBJ1-2; 10 nucleotides match TRBD1. J lost 6 bases, V lost 6 bases, and 7 bases had no gene match. The CDR3 length is 14 residues. Germline assignment: CDR1 SNHLY and CDR2 FYNNEI. CDR3 DNA: TGTGCCAGCAGACCCACGACAGGGGGCAATGGCTACACCTTC. This codes for CASRPTTGGNGYTF.

The genes are TRBV6-1 and TRBJ1-2, with D perhaps TRBD1 (6 bases). This CDR3 is built from 15 residues. CDR1 and CDR2 (germline): MNHNS, SASEGT. Trimming pared 3 bases from V and 8 bases from J, leaving 19 bases between. CDR3 protein: CASSEDGTPVRGYTF. The CDR3 DNA follows: TGTGCCAGCAGTGAGGACGGGACACCCGTAAGGGGCTACACCTTC.

V gene TRBV7-9 combines with J gene TRBJ1-6, with TRBD1 matching 7 bases. Losses at the gene ends were 5 bases for V and 0 bases for J; bases not matched to a gene: 4. The CDR3 consists of 16 residues. Germline CDR1 SEHNR, CDR2 FQNEAQ (reference sequence). The CDR3 protein is CASSPRDSSYNSPLHF. CDR3 nucleotide sequence: TGTGCCAGCAGCCCAAGGGACAGCTCCTATAATTCACCCCTCCACTTT.

This clone was counted once. V and J are TRBV7-2 and TRBJ2-3; D is unresolved. Germline lookup yields CDR1 SGHTA and CDR2 FQGNSA. V was cut by 5 bases and J by 2 bases, with 17 bases left in between. This CDR3 is 16 amino acids long. The CDR3: CASSPRSRLLTDTQYF. CDR3 DNA: TGTGCCAGCAGCCCGAGAAGCAGACTGCTCACAGATACGCAGTATTTT.

The J gene is TRBJ2-3, the V gene TRBV19; 7 bases agree with TRBD1. This CDR3 has 15 residues. Germline CDR1 reads LNHDA; CDR2 reads SQIVND (reference sequence). Trimming removed 1 base from V and 1 base from J; junction bases left unmatched: 2. The CDR3: CASSIGQGGTDTQYF. CDR3 bases: TGTGCCAGTAGTATAGGACAGGGTGGCACAGATACGCAGTATTTT.

The chain uses TRBV7-6 and TRBJ2-2; the D gene is possibly TRBD1 (6 bases). This CDR3 comprises 12 residues. With 5 bases removed from V and 7 bases from J, the gap between germline ends came to 8 bases. CDR1 SGHVS and CDR2 FNYEAQ come from the germline V gene. CDR3: CASSAGVGELFF. In DNA, the CDR3 is TGTGCCAGCAGCGCAGGGGTCGGGGAGCTGTTTTTT. The full variable domain, in which reference TRBV7-6 and TRBJ2-2 provide the parts outside the CDR3, is GAGVSQSPRYKVTKRGQDVALRCDPISGHVSLYWYRQALGQGPEFLTYFNYEAQQDKSGLPNDRFSAERPEGSISTLTIQRTEQRDSAMYRCASSAGVGELFFGEGSRLTVL.

The rearrangement uses TRBV5-4 and TRBJ1-2; maybe TRBD1 (6 bases). The CDR3 totals 13 residues. The V gene's germline CDR1 is SGHNT and CDR2 YYREEE (reference sequence). V shed 4 bases and J shed 4 bases, with 11 bases lying between them. The CDR3 DNA follows: TGTGCCAGCAGCCGCGGACAGATCTATGGCTACACCTTC. This encodes CASSRGQIYGYTF.

The J gene is TRBJ2-5, the V gene TRBV7-2; 7 bases align to TRBD2. The CDR3 runs 14 residues. The V segment lost 5 bases and the J segment 7 bases; nucleotides outside the gene matches: 10. Germline V gene lookup returns CDR1 SGHTA and CDR2 FQGNSA. CDR3 sequence: CASSQELAIATQYF. For the CDR3, the DNA is TGTGCCAGCAGCCAAGAACTAGCGATCGCGACCCAGTACTTC.

The rearrangement joins TRBV6-5 to TRBJ1-6; D call uncertain. Trimming pared 2 bases from V and 6 bases from J, leaving 11 bases between. This CDR3 region has 15 residues. From germline, CDR1 is MNHEY and CDR2 SVGAGI. This chain's CDR3 is CASSYLDLLNSPLHF. The CDR3 DNA reads TGTGCCAGCAGTTACCTCGATTTACTTAATTCACCCCTCCACTTT.

The chain joins TRBV24-1 to TRBJ2-1; 8 bases line up with TRBD1. J gave up 0 bases and V 1 base, and 4 bases lay outside the gene matches. CDR3 length: 17 amino acids. In germline, CDR1 is KGHDR, CDR2 SFDVKD. The CDR3 here is CATSDLSGQGSYNEQFF. The CDR3 DNA reads TGTGCCACCAGTGATTTATCAGGACAGGGCTCCTACAATGAGCAGTTCTTC.

The V call is TRBV21-1, the J call TRBJ2-3; the table assigns TRBD2, which was not confirmed against the DNA. TRBV21-1 is listed as a pseudogene. The CDR3 spans 17 residues. The CDR3: CASSAPGTSGGTDTQYF. In DNA form, the CDR3 reads TGTGCCAGCAGCGCCCCCGGGACTAGCGGGGGCACAGATACGCAGTATTTT.

DNA for the CDR3: TGTGCCAGCAGTGGGACAGCGACACCTTTCCAAGAGACCCAGTACTTC. This encodes CASSGTATPFQETQYF. The V and J genes are TRBV25-1 and TRBJ2-5, with a tentative D call TRBD1 (6 bases). There are 16 residues in the CDR3. Trimming shortened V by 4 bases and J by 1 base, and 16 bases separated the two germline ends. Per the germline V gene, CDR1 is MGHDK and CDR2 is SYGVNS.

The chain uses TRBV7-9 and TRBJ2-7; tentatively, D is TRBD2 (5 bases). Between the trimmed V and J ends, which lost 5 bases and 2 bases, there was a span of 13 bases. CDR1 is SEHNR and CDR2 is FQNEAQ in the germline V gene (reference sequence). The CDR3 sequence is 14 residues long. The CDR3 bases are TGTGCCAGCAGCCTCAGCGGACCAGCCTACGAGCAGTACTTC. Protein product: CASSLSGPAYEQYF.

The CDR3 protein is CSVAQGVSYNEQFF. The CDR3, as DNA: TGCAGCGTTGCACAGGGGGTGTCCTACAATGAGCAGTTCTTC. The V and J genes are TRBV29-1 and TRBJ2-1; 8 nucleotides line up with TRBD1. Germline CDR1 reads SQVTM; CDR2 reads ANQGSEA. The CDR3 is made up of 14 amino acids. The J segment lost 1 base and the V segment lost 4 bases, leaving 3 bases of the junction unmatched.

This chain uses TRBV2 with TRBJ2-3; 7 positions match TRBD2. The CDR3 length is 14 residues. From germline, CDR1 is SNHLY and CDR2 FYNNEI. Germline trimming cut 8 bases from V and 5 bases from J; bases unmatched to any gene: 10. CDR3 coding DNA: TGTGCCAGCGGGAGGGCCAATGATGGAGATACGCAGTATTTT. Translating it yields CASGRANDGDTQYF.

The V and J genes are TRBV7-3 and TRBJ1-1; D gene ambiguous. V lost 5 bases and J lost 0, with 7 bases in between. Germline CDR1 reads SGHTA; CDR2 reads FQGTGA. This CDR3 comprises 13 residues. The CDR3 DNA sequence: TGTGCCAGCAGCCGGGAGTTGAACACTGAAGCTTTCTTT. Amino acid sequence: CASSRELNTEAFF.

The V call is TRBV5-4, the J call TRBJ2-3, with 11 bases matching TRBD2. The CDR3 runs to 17 residues. Germline V gene sequence: CDR1 SGHNT, CDR2 YYREEE (reference sequence). After removal of 5 bases from V and 2 bases from J, the junction contained 10 bases not matched to a gene. The CDR3 reads CASSVGLAGGHTDTQYF. The CDR3, as DNA: TGTGCCAGCAGTGTGGGGCTAGCGGGGGGCCACACAGATACGCAGTATTTT.

The chain carries TRBV6-5 and TRBJ2-2; D is unclear. This CDR3 is 15 amino acids long. Germline values: CDR1 MNHEY, CDR2 SVGAGI. Trimming stripped 2 bases from V and 7 bases from J, with 14 bases between. CDR3 coding DNA: TGTGCCAGCAGTTACAGCCCGGGTCTTGGCGGGGAGCTGTTTTTT. This gives the protein CASSYSPGLGGELFF.

The chain has TRBV5-1 and TRBJ2-1, with D perhaps TRBD1 (5 bases). Per germline, CDR1 SGHRS and CDR2 YFSETQ. Trimming pared 2 bases from V and 9 bases from J, leaving 12 bases between. This CDR3 region has 13 residues. As DNA, the CDR3 is TGCGCCAGCAGCTTTGGTGACAGAGGTGAGCAGTTCTTC. It is translated as CASSFGDRGEQFF. The full variable domain, rest sourced from reference TRBV5-1 and TRBJ2-1, is KAGVTQTPRYLIKTRGQQVTLSCSPISGHRSVSWYQQTPGQGLQFLFEYFSETQRNKGNFPGRFSGRQFSNSRSEMNVSTLELGDSALYLCASSFGDRGEQFFGPGTRLTVL.

The CDR3 reads CASGLAGGTDTQYF. CDR3 DNA sequence: TGTGCCAGCGGGCTAGCGGGGGGGACAGATACGCAGTATTTT. This chain uses TRBV6-5 with TRBJ2-3; 12 bases agree with TRBD2. V lost 8 bases, J lost 3 bases, and 3 bases stayed unmatched. Germline values: CDR1 MNHEY, CDR2 SVGAGI. This CDR3 is 14 amino acids long.

CDR3 DNA sequence: TGTGCCAGTAGTGTCTTCTCCGGGACAGGGGTTCTCCCAGATACGCAGTATTTT. Protein: CASSVFSGTGVLPDTQYF. This chain joins TRBV19 and TRBJ2-3, with 10 bases lining up with TRBD1. Trimming took 5 bases from V and 4 from J; bases not matched to a gene: 15. Germline CDR1 reads LNHDA; CDR2 reads SQIVND (reference sequence). The CDR3 covers 18 residues.